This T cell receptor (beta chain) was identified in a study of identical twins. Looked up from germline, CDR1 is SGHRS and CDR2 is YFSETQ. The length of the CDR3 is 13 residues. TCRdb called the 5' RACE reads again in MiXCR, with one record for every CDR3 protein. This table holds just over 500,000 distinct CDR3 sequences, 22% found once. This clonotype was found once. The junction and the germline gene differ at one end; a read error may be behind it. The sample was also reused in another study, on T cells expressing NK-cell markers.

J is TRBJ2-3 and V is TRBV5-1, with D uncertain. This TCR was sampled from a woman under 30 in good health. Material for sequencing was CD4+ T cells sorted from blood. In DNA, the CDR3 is TGCGCCAGCAGCCCTAACACCGACGCCTCGCAGAATTTT. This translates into CASSPNTDASQNF.